One TCR beta chain is described in this entry. Terminally differentiated effector memory CD45RA+ cells were left out of the naive CD8 fraction, which was CD45RO-negative and positively selected for CCR7. TCRdb's copy holds only in-frame clones and misses some; the assay was immunoSEQ multiplex PCR. This table holds roughly 2.1 million clones, about 93% found once. The entry originates in a study of shared clonotypes between healthy human individuals. Germline assignment: CDR1 SQVTM and CDR2 ANQGSEA. Deletions cut 6 bases from V and 7 bases from J, with 18 bases between. The CDR3 is 13 residues long. This sequence joins TRBV29-1 and TRBJ2-5; tentative D call: TRBD1 (6 bases). Sequencing was done on a sample of naive CD8+ T cells from PBMCs. The receptor comes from a man between 18 and 35 years old in good health. Some clones in this sample may be carry-over from other donors' samples. The CDR3 DNA follows: TGCAGCGTCGATCCTCGACAGGATAGGACCCAGTACTTC. This sequence encodes CSVDPRQDRTQYF.